This passage covers 24 T cell receptor beta chains from one sample sequenced in a study of blood T cell repertoires in COVID-19. Measured with immunoSEQ multiplex PCR; TCRdb has only the in-frame clones, and not every one. The data show roughly 150,000 clones, more than 75% seen once. Specimen: peripheral blood. The receptors shown here come from a man aged 55 to 70 who had recovered from COVID-19.

The chain carries TRBV18 and TRBJ2-5; D perhaps matches TRBD2 (6 bases). Trimming cost V 2 bases and J 1 base, with 17 bases left between them. From germline, CDR1 is KGHSH and CDR2 LQKENI. This CDR3 spans 17 amino acids. The CDR3 region has the DNA TGTGCCAGCTCACCAGGGAGGAGCAGAGGTCCCCAAGAGACCCAGTACTTC. Amino acids: CASSPGRSRGPQETQYF.

This clone was seen once. The rearrangement joins TRBV28 to TRBJ2-7; D possibly corresponds to TRBD1 (6 bases). The V gene's germline CDR1 is MDHEN and CDR2 SYDVKM. The CDR3 extends over 14 amino acids. The germline V and J ends were trimmed by 8 bases and 1 base, with 15 bases remaining between them. The CDR3 DNA sequence: TGTGCCAGCGAAACAGGGAAGGGATCCTACGAGCAGTACTTC. This translates into CASETGKGSYEQYF.

This rearrangement joins TRBV7-9 to TRBJ2-5; possible D gene TRBD1, 5 bases. The germline V and J ends were trimmed by 6 bases and 2 bases, with 7 bases remaining between them. Germline-derived CDR1 and CDR2 are SEHNR and FQNEAQ (reference sequence). The CDR3 contains 12 residues. Here the CDR3 reads CASSQGQETQYF. The CDR3 DNA follows: TGTGCCAGCAGTCAGGGTCAAGAGACCCAGTACTTC.

This chain uses TRBV3-1 (or the pseudogene TRBV3-2) with TRBJ2-7, with 9 bases lining up with TRBD2. Trimming took 4 bases from V and 5 from J; bases not matched to a gene: 9. The CDR3 runs 15 residues. In germline, CDR1 is LGHDT, CDR2 YNNKEL (reference sequence). CDR3 sequence reads: CASSPHGLAMDEQYF. In DNA form, the CDR3 reads TGTGCCAGCAGCCCCCACGGACTAGCGATGGACGAGCAGTACTTC.

The gene calls are TRBV9 and TRBJ2-2; 11 positions agree with TRBD2. The junction had 6 bases not matched to a gene; V was cut back by 4 bases and J by 4 bases. The germline V gene encodes CDR1 SGDLS and CDR2 YYNGEE. The CDR3 is 16 residues long. CDR3 in DNA: TGTGCCAGCAGCCACGGGACTAGCGGTGGCACCGGGGAGCTGTTTTTT. Its translation: CASSHGTSGGTGELFF. The full variable domain, its missing parts supplied by reference TRBV9 and TRBJ2-2, is DSGVTQTPKHLITATGQRVTLRCSPRSGDLSVYWYQQSLDQGLQFLIQYYNGEERAKGNILERFSAQQFPDLHSELNLSSLELGDSALYFCASSHGTSGGTGELFFGEGSRLTVL.

The V gene is TRBV30, the J gene TRBJ1-5, with TRBD1 identical over 8 bases. CDR1 GTSNPN and CDR2 SVGIG come from the germline V gene (reference sequence). This CDR3 is 13 amino acids long. J was trimmed by 4 bases and V by 3 bases; bases with no gene match: 2. Here the CDR3 reads CAWSGTGNQPQHF. CDR3 DNA sequence: TGTGCCTGGAGCGGGACAGGAAATCAGCCCCAGCATTTT.

The rearrangement uses TRBV9 and TRBJ2-6; D call uncertain. V dropped 2 bases and J dropped 2 bases, with 8 bases sitting between them. The V gene's germline CDR1 is SGDLS and CDR2 YYNGEE. The CDR3 runs to 15 residues. CDR3 amino acids: CASSVAQPGANVLTF. CDR3 bases: TGTGCCAGCAGCGTGGCACAGCCTGGGGCCAACGTCCTGACTTTC.

The chain has TRBV19 and TRBJ2-7, with 9 nucleotides matching TRBD1. The CDR3 runs 14 residues. CDR1 and CDR2 from the germline V gene are LNHDA and SQIVND (reference sequence). V lost 6 bases and J lost 6; bases outside the gene matches: 9. In DNA form, the CDR3 reads TGTGCCAGTAGACTTCGGGACAGGGCGGGCGAGCAGTACTTC. Its translation: CASRLRDRAGEQYF.

J is TRBJ1-4 and V is TRBV27; tentative D call: TRBD1 (5 bases). The germline V and J ends were trimmed by 11 bases and 3 bases, with 22 bases remaining between them. This CDR3 region has 16 residues. From germline, CDR1 is MNHEY and CDR2 SMNVEV (reference sequence). CDR3 loop: CASKTPAGGANEKLFF. DNA for the CDR3: TGTGCCTCCAAAACTCCCGCGGGGGGGGCTAATGAAAAACTGTTTTTT.

This chain uses TRBV11-2 with TRBJ1-5; D might be TRBD1 (5 bases). The CDR3 is 14 residues long. CDR1 and CDR2 (germline): SGHAT, FQNNGV. Trimming pared 4 bases from V and 1 base from J, leaving 8 bases between. The CDR3 region is CASSSDRSNQPQHF. The CDR3 region has the DNA TGTGCCAGCAGCTCCGACAGAAGCAATCAGCCCCAGCATTTT. The full variable domain, with the rest looked up from reference TRBV11-2 and TRBJ1-5, is EAGVAQSPRYKIIEKRQSVAFWCNPISGHATLYWYQQILGQGPKLLIQFQNNGVVDDSQLPKDRFSAERLKGVDSTLKIQPAKLEDSAVYLCASSSDRSNQPQHFGDGTRLSIL.

This chain joins TRBV18 and TRBJ2-7; 10 positions agree with TRBD1. Germline CDR1 and CDR2: KGHSH and LQKENI. J was trimmed by 6 bases and V by 1 base; bases with no gene match: 6. CDR3 size: 15 residues. CDR3 region: CASSPLGTGVSEQYF. The CDR3 nucleotides read TGTGCCAGCTCACCACTTGGGACAGGGGTCAGCGAGCAGTACTTC.

The gene calls are TRBV5-6 and TRBJ2-6; no definite D call. The CDR3 length is 15 residues. CDR1 is SGHDT and CDR2 is YYEEEE in the germline V gene. V was shortened by 4 bases and J by 1 base, with 9 bases between the two germline ends. Here the CDR3 reads CASSTSPSGANVLTF. CDR3 coding DNA: TGTGCCAGCAGCACCAGTCCATCTGGGGCCAACGTCCTGACTTTC. Looking up the rest from reference TRBV5-6 and TRBJ2-6 gives the full variable domain: DAGVTQSPTHLIKTRGQQVTLRCSPKSGHDTVSWYQQALGQGPQFIFQYYEEEERQRGNFPDRFSGHQFPNYSSELNVNALLLGDSALYLCASSTSPSGANVLTFGAGSRLTVL.

The chain links TRBV14 to TRBJ2-2, with 8 bases that match TRBD1. This CDR3 contains 14 residues. After removal of 9 bases from V and 5 bases from J, the junction contained 8 bases not matched to a gene. Germline CDR1 and CDR2: SGHDN and FVKESK. The DNA for the CDR3 is TGTGCCAGTAGAGACAGGGGTTGGACCGGGGAGCTGTTTTTT. Protein: CASRDRGWTGELFF.

This CDR3 is CASARGAADTQYF. The DNA of the CDR3 is TGTGCCAGTGCCAGGGGCGCGGCAGATACGCAGTATTTT. The rearrangement links TRBV25-1 to TRBJ2-3, with a tentative D call TRBD1 (6 bases). Germline values: CDR1 MGHDK, CDR2 SYGVNS. The CDR3 sequence is 13 residues long. The V gene lost 9 bases and the J gene lost 4 bases, with 14 bases spanning the gap.

The chain combines TRBV2 with TRBJ2-1; 9 positions agree with TRBD2. The junction had 10 bases not matched to a gene; V was cut back by 6 bases and J by 4 bases. The CDR3 is made up of 16 amino acids. Germline values: CDR1 SNHLY, CDR2 FYNNEI. In DNA form, the CDR3 reads TGTGCCAGCAGGGGAGGCGGGAGGGCCGCATACAATGAGCAGTTCTTC. Encoded protein: CASRGGGRAAYNEQFF.

The rearrangement joins TRBV11-3 to TRBJ2-3; tentatively, D is TRBD2 (6 bases). The length of the CDR3 is 13 residues. Trimming cost V 5 bases and J 1 base, with 7 bases left between them. Germline-derived CDR1 and CDR2 are SGHNT and YENEEA. The CDR3 region has the DNA TGTGCCAGCAGCCAGCGGGGCACAGATACGCAGTATTTT. Its protein is CASSQRGTDTQYF. Based on the CDR3 plus reference TRBV11-3 and TRBJ2-3, the full variable domain is EAGVVQSPRYKIIEKKQPVAFWCNPISGHNTLYWYLQNLGQGPELLIRYENEEAVDDSQLPKDRFSAERLKGVDSTLKIQPAELGDSAVYLCASSQRGTDTQYFGPGTRLTVL.

This clone turned up a few times. The rearrangement links TRBV19 to TRBJ2-5; 9 bases align to TRBD1. The V gene end was trimmed by 5 bases and the J gene end by 5 bases; junction bases not matched to a gene: 6. This CDR3 is 14 amino acids long. Germline CDR1 LNHDA, CDR2 SQIVND (reference sequence). The CDR3 DNA follows: TGTGCCAGTAGTGTCCTACAGGGGGCTGAGACCCAGTACTTC. Residues: CASSVLQGAETQYF.

The chain uses TRBV7-2 and TRBJ2-5, with TRBD2 matching 7 bases. The CDR3 has 16 residues. The germline CDR1 and CDR2 sequences are SGHTA and FQGNSA. The J segment lost 0 bases and the V segment lost 1 base, leaving 5 bases of the junction unmatched. The CDR3 sequence: CASSLGGGSYQETQYF. For the CDR3, the DNA is TGTGCCAGCAGCTTAGGGGGGGGGTCGTACCAAGAGACCCAGTACTTC. Using reference TRBV7-2 and TRBJ2-5 for the parts outside the CDR3, the full variable domain is GAGVSQSPSNKVTEKGKDVELRCDPISGHTALYWYRQSLGQGLEFLIYFQGNSAPDKSGLPSDRFSAERTGGSVSTLTIQRTQQEDSAVYLCASSLGGGSYQETQYFGPGTRLLVL.

V gene TRBV28 combines with J gene TRBJ1-2; D uncertain. CDR1 and CDR2 from the germline V gene are MDHEN and SYDVKM. CDR3 size: 14 residues. The germline V and J ends were trimmed by 6 bases and 4 bases, with 15 bases remaining between them. DNA for the CDR3: TGTGCCAGCAGACCTCCCGGGGATAGCTATGGCTACACCTTC. Translation: CASRPPGDSYGYTF.

The chain employs TRBV9 and TRBJ1-3, with 10 bases identical to TRBD1. CDR1 is SGDLS, CDR2 YYNGEE, per germline. The CDR3 loop spans 16 amino acids. With 0 bases clipped from V and 3 bases from J, the junction kept 3 bases outside the gene matches. CDR3 sequence reads: CASSVADRGIGNTIYF. The DNA for the CDR3 is TGTGCCAGCAGCGTAGCGGACAGGGGGATTGGAAACACCATATATTTT.

This rearrangement joins TRBV29-1 to TRBJ2-7, with D possibly matching TRBD1 (6 bases). Germline V gene lookup returns CDR1 SQVTM and CDR2 ANQGSEA. V lost 5 bases and J 4 bases, leaving 18 bases between the germline ends. CDR3 length: 14 residues. The CDR3 sequence is CSVITNRDKYEQYF. CDR3 in DNA: TGCAGCGTTATCACAAACCGGGACAAATACGAGCAGTACTTC.

The V and J genes are TRBV7-8 and TRBJ1-2; a weak D match, TRBD1 (6 bases). The germline CDR1 and CDR2 sequences are SGHVS and FQNEAQ. Trimming removed 5 bases at V and 4 bases at J, with 14 bases between. The CDR3 has 14 amino acids. Here the CDR3 reads CASSNEGETYGYTF. The CDR3 DNA reads as TGTGCCAGCAGCAACGAGGGGGAAACCTATGGCTACACCTTC.

This clone was seen a single time. The V and J genes are TRBV30 and TRBJ1-4, with TRBD1 matching over 9 bases. Germline CDR1 GTSNPN, CDR2 SVGIG (reference sequence). V lost 5 bases and J lost 5; bases outside the gene matches: 9. CDR3 length equals 15 residues. CDR3 nucleotide sequence: TGTGCCTGGCTAGGTGGGACAGGGAAAAATGAAAAACTGTTTTTT. This gives the protein CAWLGGTGKNEKLFF.

J is TRBJ2-7 and V is TRBV27; 9 bases line up with TRBD1. This CDR3 contains 14 residues. Germline V gene data show CDR1 as MNHEY and CDR2 as SMNVEV (reference sequence). V gave up 6 bases and J gave up 6 bases; unmatched junction bases: 9. In nucleotides, the CDR3 is TGTGCCAGCAGCTTGATCGACAGGGGGACCGAGCAGTACTTC. It is translated as CASSLIDRGTEQYF.